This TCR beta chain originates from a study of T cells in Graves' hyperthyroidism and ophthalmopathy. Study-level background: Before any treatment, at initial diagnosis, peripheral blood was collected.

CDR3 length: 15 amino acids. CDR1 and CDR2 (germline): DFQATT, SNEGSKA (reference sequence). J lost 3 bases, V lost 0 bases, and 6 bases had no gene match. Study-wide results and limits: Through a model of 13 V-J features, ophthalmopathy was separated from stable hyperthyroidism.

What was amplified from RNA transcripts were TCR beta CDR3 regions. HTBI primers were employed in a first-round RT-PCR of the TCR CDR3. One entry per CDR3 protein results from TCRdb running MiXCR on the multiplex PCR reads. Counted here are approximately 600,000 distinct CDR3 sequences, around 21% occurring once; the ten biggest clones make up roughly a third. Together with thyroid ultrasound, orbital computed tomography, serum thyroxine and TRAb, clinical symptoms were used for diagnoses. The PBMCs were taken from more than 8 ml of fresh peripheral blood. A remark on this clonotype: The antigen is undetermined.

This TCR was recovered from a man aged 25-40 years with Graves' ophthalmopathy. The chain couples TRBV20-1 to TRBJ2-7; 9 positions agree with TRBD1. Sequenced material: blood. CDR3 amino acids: CSARDSRDRDYEQYF. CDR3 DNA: TGCAGTGCTAGAGATTCCCGGGACAGGGACTACGAGCAGTACTTC.